These 14 T cell receptor beta chains were all obtained from the same sample, sequenced in a study of T cell repertoires in cytomegalovirus infection. No antigen has been assigned to these receptors. TCRdb reanalysed the reads using MiXCR and keeps one entry per CDR3 protein. This sample has roughly 200,000 distinct CDR3 sequences, with 38% found just once. Sequencing was performed on CD8+ T cells from cultured PBMCs, taken from culture after CMV antigen stimulation. These receptors all stem from a human donor in good health (CMV status not recorded). Some clones in this sample may be carry-over from other donors' samples.

This clonotype has just a few counts. V is TRBV7-3 and J is TRBJ2-3; 9 positions match TRBD2. Germline V gene sequence: CDR1 SGHTA, CDR2 FQGTGA. The V segment lost 2 bases and the J segment 6 bases; nucleotides outside the gene matches: 9. The CDR3 has 16 residues. CDR3 region: CASSLGLAGYGDTQYF. CDR3 nucleotide sequence: TGTGCCAGCAGCTTAGGCCTAGCGGGATACGGGGATACGCAGTATTTT.

This chain joins TRBV20-1 and TRBJ1-2; a possible D gene is TRBD1 (5 bases). Trimming removed 2 bases from V and 7 bases from J, with 23 bases in between. The CDR3 length is 16 residues. Germline CDR1 is DFQATT and CDR2 is SNEGSKA (reference sequence). Written as DNA, the CDR3 is TGCAGTGCTAGATCCCCGTCGGGACCCTTCGGAGTTGGCTACACCTTC. Residues: CSARSPSGPFGVGYTF.

This clonotype came up a few times. The chain combines TRBV6-2 or TRBV6-3 with TRBJ2-7; D is perhaps TRBD1 (5 bases). Germline CDR1 is MNHEY and CDR2 is SVGEGT. CDR3 length equals 15 residues. The germline V and J ends were trimmed by 5 bases and 3 bases, with 17 bases remaining between them. The CDR3 DNA follows: TGTGCCAGCAGTATTCGGACAAATGGGTACTACGAGCAGTACTTC. Translation: CASSIRTNGYYEQYF.

The rearrangement joins TRBV28 to TRBJ1-6, with 7 bases lining up with TRBD1. Germline-derived CDR1 and CDR2 are MDHEN and SYDVKM. The CDR3 is 17 residues long. V dropped 3 bases and J dropped 0; count of bases not matched to a gene: 5. The CDR3 protein is CASSFWGQSSYNSPLHF. The CDR3 nucleotides are TGTGCCAGCAGTTTCTGGGGACAGAGCTCCTATAATTCACCCCTCCACTTT.

This chain connects TRBV6-1 to TRBJ2-5; D possibly corresponds to TRBD2 (5 bases). V lost 4 bases and J 5 bases, leaving 17 bases between the germline ends. This CDR3 is 15 amino acids long. The germline CDR1 and CDR2 sequences are MNHNS and SASEGT. The chain's CDR3 is CASSVITGVPETQYF. CDR3 coding DNA: TGTGCCAGCAGTGTTATAACCGGGGTGCCGGAGACCCAGTACTTC.

V usage is TRBV27 and J usage is TRBJ1-1; D is undetermined. Germline V gene data show CDR1 as MNHEY and CDR2 as SMNVEV (reference sequence). Trimming pared 4 bases from V and 1 base from J, leaving 10 bases between. This CDR3 is 14 amino acids long. Here the CDR3 DNA reads TGTGCCAGCAGTTCTTCACGAAAGAACACTGAAGCTTTCTTT. Its protein product is CASSSSRKNTEAFF.

The J gene is TRBJ2-3, the V gene TRBV27, with D perhaps TRBD2 (6 bases). The CDR3 covers 13 residues. The ends were cut back, 5 bases at V and 2 bases at J, with 8 bases in the middle. CDR1 is MNHEY, CDR2 SMNVEV, per germline (reference sequence). The CDR3 loop reads CASSPDYTDTQYF. The CDR3 nucleotides are TGTGCCAGCAGTCCGGACTACACAGATACGCAGTATTTT.

This clonotype was counted only a few times. J is TRBJ2-1 and V is TRBV12-3 or TRBV12-4, with 9 bases lining up with TRBD1. V trimming: 6 bases; J trimming: 5 bases; junction bases outside the gene matches: 11. The CDR3 is 16 residues long. The CDR3 region has the DNA TGTGCCAGCAGAACAATCCGGGACAGGGACAACAATGAGCAGTTCTTC. This sequence encodes CASRTIRDRDNNEQFF.

A single count supports this clonotype. The CDR3 nucleotides read TGTGCCAGCAGCTTCTTGACAGGGAGAGGCTCCTACGAGCAGTACTTC. It yields the protein CASSFLTGRGSYEQYF. This rearrangement joins TRBV11-2 to TRBJ2-7, with 7 bases identical to TRBD1. This CDR3 contains 16 residues. Trimming cost V 3 bases and J 0 bases; bases outside gene matches: 8. Germline assignment: CDR1 SGHAT and CDR2 FQNNGV. Using reference TRBV11-2 and TRBJ2-7 for the parts outside the CDR3, the full variable domain is EAGVAQSPRYKIIEKRQSVAFWCNPISGHATLYWYQQILGQGPKLLIQFQNNGVVDDSQLPKDRFSAERLKGVDSTLKIQPAKLEDSAVYLCASSFLTGRGSYEQYFGPGTRLTVT.

This clonotype was observed a handful of times. V is TRBV14 and J is TRBJ1-2; TRBD1 might be the D (6 bases). The ends were cut back, 4 bases at V and 4 bases at J, with 16 bases in the middle. CDR1 is SGHDN and CDR2 is FVKESK in the germline V gene. The CDR3 has 15 residues. The CDR3 sequence: CASSPRGGSGYGYTF. The CDR3 DNA is TGTGCCAGCAGCCCAAGAGGGGGATCCGGCTATGGCTACACCTTC.

The table lists this clonotype with a few counts. V and J are TRBV7-9 and TRBJ2-7; unclear D gene. V dropped 5 bases and J dropped 4 bases, with 15 bases sitting between them. Germline CDR1 is SEHNR and CDR2 is FQNEAQ (reference sequence). This CDR3 is 14 amino acids long. The CDR3 protein is CASSDPEGFYEQYF. CDR3 coding DNA: TGTGCCAGCAGCGATCCCGAAGGGTTTTACGAGCAGTACTTC. Based on the CDR3 plus reference TRBV7-9 and TRBJ2-7, the full variable domain is DTGVSQNPRHKITKRGQNVTFRCDPISEHNRLYWYRQTLGQGPEFLTYFQNEAQLEKSRLLSDRFSAERPKGSFSTLEIQRTEQGDSAMYLCASSDPEGFYEQYFGPGTRLTVT.

In its sample, this clonotype was seen many times. J is TRBJ2-7 and V is TRBV7-9; possibly TRBD1 for D (5 bases). Trimming took 1 base from V and 5 from J, leaving 6 bases between them. The CDR3 has 12 residues. Germline V lookup: CDR1 SEHNR, CDR2 FQNEAQ (reference sequence). For the CDR3, the DNA is TGTGCCAGCAGCTTAGGGGGCGACGAGCAGTACTTC. Translation gives CASSLGGDEQYF.

This clonotype was recorded a few times. V usage is TRBV9 and J usage is TRBJ1-5; 11 bases map to TRBD1. This CDR3 is 15 amino acids long. J gave up 7 bases and V 4 bases, and 7 bases lay outside the gene matches. Germline assignment: CDR1 SGDLS and CDR2 YYNGEE. The CDR3 region is CASSHGDRGNQPQHF. The CDR3 region has the DNA TGTGCCAGCAGCCACGGGGACAGGGGGAACCAGCCCCAGCATTTT.

The chain combines TRBV7-9 with TRBJ2-1; D assignment may be TRBD1 or TRBD2 (6 bases each). Germline loops: CDR1 SEHNR, CDR2 FQNEAQ (reference sequence). The CDR3 spans 11 residues. The V end lost 5 bases, the J end lost 9 bases, and 8 bases lay between the germline ends. The CDR3 spells CASSRGLEQFF. CDR3 nucleotide sequence: TGTGCCAGCAGCCGGGGGCTTGAGCAGTTCTTC. Combining the CDR3 with reference TRBV7-9 and TRBJ2-1 gives the whole variable domain DTGVSQNPRHKITKRGQNVTFRCDPISEHNRLYWYRQTLGQGPEFLTYFQNEAQLEKSRLLSDRFSAERPKGSFSTLEIQRTEQGDSAMYLCASSRGLEQFFGPGTRLTVL.